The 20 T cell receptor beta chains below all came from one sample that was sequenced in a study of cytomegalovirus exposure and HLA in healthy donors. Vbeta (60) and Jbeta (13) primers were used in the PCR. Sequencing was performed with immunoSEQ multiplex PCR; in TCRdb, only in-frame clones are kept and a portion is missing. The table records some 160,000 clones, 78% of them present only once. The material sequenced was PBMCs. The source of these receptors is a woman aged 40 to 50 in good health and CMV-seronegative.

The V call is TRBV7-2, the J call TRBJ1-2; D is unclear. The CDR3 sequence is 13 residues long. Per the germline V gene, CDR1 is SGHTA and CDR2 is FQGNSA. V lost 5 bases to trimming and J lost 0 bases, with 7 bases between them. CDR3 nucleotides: TGTGCCAGCAGCGCCGGGACTAACTATGGCTACACCTTC. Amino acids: CASSAGTNYGYTF.

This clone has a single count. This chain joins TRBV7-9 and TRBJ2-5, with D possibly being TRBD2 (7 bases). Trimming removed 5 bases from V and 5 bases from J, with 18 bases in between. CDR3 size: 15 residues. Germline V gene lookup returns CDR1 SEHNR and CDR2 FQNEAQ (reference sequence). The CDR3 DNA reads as TGTGCCAGCAGCGCATCCACGGGGGGCCGGGAGACCCAGTACTTC. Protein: CASSASTGGRETQYF. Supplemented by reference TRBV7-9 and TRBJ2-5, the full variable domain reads DTGVSQNPRHKITKRGQNVTFRCDPISEHNRLYWYRQTLGQGPEFLTYFQNEAQLEKSRLLSDRFSAERPKGSFSTLEIQRTEQGDSAMYLCASSASTGGRETQYFGPGTRLLVL.

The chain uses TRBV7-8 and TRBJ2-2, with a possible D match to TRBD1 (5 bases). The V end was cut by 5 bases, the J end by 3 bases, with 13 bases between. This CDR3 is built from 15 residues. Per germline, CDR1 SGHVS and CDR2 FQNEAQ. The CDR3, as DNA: TGTGCCAGCAGCAAAGAGGCAGGGTACACCGGGGAGCTGTTTTTT. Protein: CASSKEAGYTGELFF. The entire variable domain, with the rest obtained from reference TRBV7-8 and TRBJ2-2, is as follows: GAGVSQSPRYKVAKRGQDVALRCDPISGHVSLFWYQQALGQGPEFLTYFQNEAQLDKSGLPSDRFFAERPEGSVSTLKIQRTQQEDSAVYLCASSKEAGYTGELFFGEGSRLTVL.

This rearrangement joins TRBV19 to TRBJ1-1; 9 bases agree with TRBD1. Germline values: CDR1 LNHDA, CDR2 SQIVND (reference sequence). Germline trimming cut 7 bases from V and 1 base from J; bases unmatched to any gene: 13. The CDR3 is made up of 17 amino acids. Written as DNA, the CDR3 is TGTGCCAGTAAGTTTATCCTTGACAGGGGGAAGAACACTGAAGCTTTCTTT. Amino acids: CASKFILDRGKNTEAFF.

CDR3 nucleotides: TGCGCCAGCAGCCCCGGGAGGGGAGATAATTCACCCCTCCACTTT. This translates into CASSPGRGDNSPLHF. The V and J genes are TRBV5-1 and TRBJ1-6; possible D gene TRBD1, 5 bases. The CDR3 runs to 15 residues. The germline V gene has CDR1 SGHRS and CDR2 YFSETQ. The V gene lost 4 bases and the J gene lost 5 bases, with 13 bases spanning the gap.

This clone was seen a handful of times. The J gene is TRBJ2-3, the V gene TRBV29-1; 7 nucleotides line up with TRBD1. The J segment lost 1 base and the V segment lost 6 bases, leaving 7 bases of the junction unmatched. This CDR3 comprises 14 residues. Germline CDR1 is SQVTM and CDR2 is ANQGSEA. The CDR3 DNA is TGCAGCGTCTGGGGGACAGACGGCACAGATACGCAGTATTTT. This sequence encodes CSVWGTDGTDTQYF.

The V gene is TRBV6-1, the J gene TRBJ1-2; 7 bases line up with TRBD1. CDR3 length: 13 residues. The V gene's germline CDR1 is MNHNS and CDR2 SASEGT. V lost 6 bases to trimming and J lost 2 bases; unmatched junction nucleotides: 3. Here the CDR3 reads CASSKQGNYGYTF. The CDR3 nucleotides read TGTGCCAGCAGCAAACAGGGGAACTATGGCTACACCTTC.

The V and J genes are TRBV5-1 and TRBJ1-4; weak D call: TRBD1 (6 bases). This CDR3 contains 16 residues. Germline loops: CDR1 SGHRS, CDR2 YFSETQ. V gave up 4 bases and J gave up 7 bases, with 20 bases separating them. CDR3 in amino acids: CASSGEQTGLGEKLFF. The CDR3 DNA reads TGCGCCAGCAGCGGCGAACAGACAGGTTTGGGTGAAAAACTGTTTTTT.

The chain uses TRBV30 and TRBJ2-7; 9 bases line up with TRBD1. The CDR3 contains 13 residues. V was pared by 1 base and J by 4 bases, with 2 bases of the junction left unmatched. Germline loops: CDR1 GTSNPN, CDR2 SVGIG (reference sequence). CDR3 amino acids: CAWSGTGVYEQYF. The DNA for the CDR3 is TGTGCCTGGAGTGGGACAGGGGTTTACGAGCAGTACTTC.

In DNA form, the CDR3 reads TGTGCCAGCAGTGAAATCGTCGGCTACACCTTC. Protein sequence: CASSEIVGYTF. The chain uses TRBV2 and TRBJ1-2; D is ambiguous. The ends were cut back, 2 bases at V and 8 bases at J, with 6 bases in the middle. The CDR3 is 11 residues long. Germline CDR1 SNHLY, CDR2 FYNNEI.

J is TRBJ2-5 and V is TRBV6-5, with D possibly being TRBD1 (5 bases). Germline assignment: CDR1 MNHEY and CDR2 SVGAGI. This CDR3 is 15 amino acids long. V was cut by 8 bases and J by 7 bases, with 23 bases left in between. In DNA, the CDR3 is TGTGCCAGCGGCCCGGACACATCACCAAGAGGGACCCAGTACTTC. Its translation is CASGPDTSPRGTQYF.

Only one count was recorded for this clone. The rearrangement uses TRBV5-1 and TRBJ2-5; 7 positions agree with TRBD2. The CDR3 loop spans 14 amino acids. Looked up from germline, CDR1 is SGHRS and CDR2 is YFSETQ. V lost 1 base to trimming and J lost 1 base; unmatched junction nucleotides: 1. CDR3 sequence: CASSLTSVQETQYF. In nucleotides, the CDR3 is TGCGCCAGCAGCTTGACTAGCGTCCAAGAGACCCAGTACTTC.

In DNA, the CDR3 is TGCGCCAGCAGTTATCAGGGGTCCGGGGAGCTGTTTTTT. It yields the protein CASSYQGSGELFF. The chain joins TRBV5-1 to TRBJ2-2, with D tentatively TRBD1 (6 bases). V shed 5 bases and J shed 6 bases, with 11 bases lying between them. Germline CDR1 reads SGHRS; CDR2 reads YFSETQ. This CDR3 has 13 residues.

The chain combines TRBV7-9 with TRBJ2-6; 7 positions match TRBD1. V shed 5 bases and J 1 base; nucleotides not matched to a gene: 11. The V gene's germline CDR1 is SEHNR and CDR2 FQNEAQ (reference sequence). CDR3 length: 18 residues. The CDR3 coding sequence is TGTGCCAGCAGCCTACGGGACAGAGTTCCTTCTGGGGCCAACGTCCTGACTTTC. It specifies CASSLRDRVPSGANVLTF.

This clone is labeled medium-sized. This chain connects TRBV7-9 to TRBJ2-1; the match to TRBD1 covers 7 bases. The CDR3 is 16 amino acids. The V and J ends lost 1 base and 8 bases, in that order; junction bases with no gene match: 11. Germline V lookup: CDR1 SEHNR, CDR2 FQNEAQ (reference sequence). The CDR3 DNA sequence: TGTGCCAGCAGCTTAGAGGAATTAGGGGGCTCGGATGAGCAGTTCTTC. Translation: CASSLEELGGSDEQFF. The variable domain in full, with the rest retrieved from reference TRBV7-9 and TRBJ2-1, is DTGVSQNPRHKITKRGQNVTFRCDPISEHNRLYWYRQTLGQGPEFLTYFQNEAQLEKSRLLSDRFSAERPKGSFSTLEIQRTEQGDSAMYLCASSLEELGGSDEQFFGPGTRLTVL.

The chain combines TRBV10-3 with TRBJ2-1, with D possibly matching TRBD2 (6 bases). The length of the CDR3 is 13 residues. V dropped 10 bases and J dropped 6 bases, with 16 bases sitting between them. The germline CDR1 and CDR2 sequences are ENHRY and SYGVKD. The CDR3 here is CATRVPGGNEQFF. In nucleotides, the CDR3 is TGTGCCACCCGGGTCCCCGGGGGCAATGAGCAGTTCTTC.

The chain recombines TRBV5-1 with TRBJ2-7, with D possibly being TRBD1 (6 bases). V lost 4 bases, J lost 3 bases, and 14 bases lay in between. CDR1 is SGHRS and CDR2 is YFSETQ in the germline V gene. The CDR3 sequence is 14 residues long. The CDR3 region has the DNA TGCGCCAGCAGCCCGACGGACAGCTTCTACGAGCAGTACTTC. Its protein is CASSPTDSFYEQYF.

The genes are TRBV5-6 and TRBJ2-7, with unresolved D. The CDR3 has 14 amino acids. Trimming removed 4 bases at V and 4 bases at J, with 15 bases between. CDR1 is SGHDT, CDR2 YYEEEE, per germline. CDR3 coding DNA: TGTGCCAGCAGCCGGTTACTGGTTGATTACGAGCAGTACTTC. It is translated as CASSRLLVDYEQYF.

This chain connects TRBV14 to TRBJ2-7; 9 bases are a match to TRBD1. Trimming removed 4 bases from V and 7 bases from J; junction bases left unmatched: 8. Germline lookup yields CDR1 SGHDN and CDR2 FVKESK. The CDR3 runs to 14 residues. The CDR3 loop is CASSLTTGGVEQYF. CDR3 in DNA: TGTGCCAGCAGCCTTACCACAGGGGGCGTAGAGCAGTACTTC.

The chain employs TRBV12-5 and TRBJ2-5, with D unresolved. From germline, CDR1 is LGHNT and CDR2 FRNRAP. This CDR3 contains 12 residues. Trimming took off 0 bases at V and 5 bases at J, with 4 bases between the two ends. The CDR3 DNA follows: TGTGCTAGTGGTTTGGTAGAGGAGACCCAGTACTTC. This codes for CASGLVEETQYF.